This T cell receptor (beta chain) derives from a study of T cell responses to AZD1222 COVID-19 vaccine. Overall study results and limits: Most donors were white British, females outnumbered males, and clonal diversity was possibly underestimated. Without day 14 samples, only post-peak T cell repertoires were studied. Reportedly, nearly half the spike-specific TCRs target unmutated variant regions. Baseline serology detected seropositivity in only six AZD1222 recipients.

As to this clone: The antigen is unknown.

Generated by immunoSEQ multiplex PCR, the TCRdb table keeps only in-frame clones and is missing some. The table lists under 85,000 clones, 88% of them singletons. V lost 5 bases, J lost 5 bases, and 18 bases lay in between. Germline V gene lookup returns CDR1 LNHNV and CDR2 YYDKDF (reference sequence). The CDR3 consists of 16 residues. This sequence joins TRBV15 and TRBJ1-4; D remains unclear. The clonotype originates from an adult in good health. Sequences were derived from peripheral blood, sampled on day 0 of MenACWY control vaccination. For the CDR3, the DNA is TGTGCCACCAGCCGCGGATTAGTCGCGTTGAATGAAAAACTGTTTTTT. Translating it yields CATSRGLVALNEKLFF.